This is a list of T cell receptor beta chains from one sample in a study of blood T cell repertoires in COVID-19. Clones were sequenced by immunoSEQ multiplex PCR, and TCRdb holds only the in-frame ones, with some missing. The sample lists about 170,000 clones; 65% to 90% were seen once. Sequenced sample: peripheral blood. The receptors were gathered from a woman aged 40 to 55 with COVID-19, enrolled during active disease. The CDR3 runs from the conserved cysteine through the conserved F or W. A D gene is named only where the DNA matches it firmly. Some rows mark clone size as missing; the rest say once, few, many or name a class of expanded clone.

D,J,V,size,CDR3,DNA
TRBD2,TRBJ2-3,TRBV18,.,CASSPGTSASTDTQYF,TGTGCCAGCTCACCCGGGACTAGCGCTAGCACAGATACGCAGTATTTT
.,TRBJ2-5,TRBV19,.,CASSIPEGGGTQYF,TGTGCCAGTAGTATTCCTGAGGGCGGAGGGACCCAGTACTTC
.,TRBJ1-1,TRBV10-3,.,CAISRREGGNTEAFF,TGTGCCATCAGTAGGAGGGAGGGGGGAAACACTGAAGCTTTCTTT
.,TRBJ2-1,TRBV19,.,CASSTTSSYNEQFF,TGTGCCAGTAGTACGACAAGTTCCTACAATGAGCAGTTCTTC
.,TRBJ2-1,TRBV18,.,CASSLTPSSYNEQFF,TGTGCCAGCTCACTTACTCCTAGCTCCTACAATGAGCAGTTCTTC
TRBD1,TRBJ1-2,TRBV25-1,.,CASSDPGQGPYGYTF,TGTGCCAGCAGTGACCCGGGACAGGGCCCCTATGGCTACACCTTC
TRBD2,TRBJ2-1,TRBV3-1/TRBV3-2,.,CASSRSTSGRGNEQFF,TGTGCCAGCAGCCGGAGTACTAGCGGGAGGGGCAATGAGCAGTTCTTC
TRBD2,TRBJ2-5,TRBV30,.,CAWDAGGETQYF,TGTGCCTGGGATGCGGGGGGCGAGACCCAGTACTTC
.,TRBJ1-1,TRBV19,.,CASGRDNRMNTEAFF,TGTGCCAGTGGCCGGGACAACAGGATGAACACTGAAGCTTTCTTT
TRBD1,TRBJ2-1,TRBV10-2,.,CATRDRGYNEQFF,TGCGCCACCCGGGACAGGGGGTACAATGAGCAGTTCTTC
TRBD1,TRBJ2-1,TRBV2,.,CASRVRNRGNEQFF,TGTGCCAGCAGAGTCCGCAACAGGGGGAATGAGCAGTTCTTC
.,TRBJ2-7,TRBV7-8,once,CASSLAAGFAYEQYF,TGTGCCAGCAGCTTAGCGGCAGGGTTTGCCTACGAGCAGTACTTC
TRBD2,TRBJ2-3,TRBV2,few,CARESGGDTQYF,TGTGCCAGAGAGTCCGGGGGGGATACGCAGTATTTT
.,TRBJ1-6,TRBV2,.,CASSLRVDSSYNSPLHF,TGTGCCAGCAGTTTGAGGGTTGATAGCTCCTATAATTCACCCCTCCACTTT
.,TRBJ2-5,TRBV28,few,CASSSPTGIQETQYF,TGTGCCAGCAGTTCCCCCACAGGGATACAAGAGACCCAGTACTTC
.,TRBJ2-1,TRBV29-1,.,CSVERVRYNEQFF,TGCAGCGTTGAAAGAGTCCGGTACAATGAGCAGTTCTTC
TRBD1,TRBJ1-1,TRBV7-9,.,CASSEDRRVSEAFF,TGTGCCAGCAGCGAGGACAGGCGCGTTTCAGAAGCTTTCTTT
TRBD1,TRBJ1-6,TRBV5-1,.,CASSLGRQGASNSPLHF,TGCGCCAGCAGCTTGGGGCGACAGGGGGCGAGCAATTCACCCCTCCACTTT
.,TRBJ1-2,TRBV7-8,.,CASSLSGQSTGYTF,TGTGCCAGCAGCTTAAGTGGACAGTCAACGGGCTACACCTTC
TRBD2,TRBJ2-1,TRBV7-6,.,CASSSKAGLAYNEQFF,TGTGCCAGCAGCTCCAAGGCGGGACTAGCATACAATGAGCAGTTCTTC
TRBD1,TRBJ1-2,TRBV30,.,CAWSLGTGQGELRYTF,TGTGCCTGGAGTCTGGGCACAGGACAGGGGGAGTTACGCTACACCTTC
.,TRBJ2-7,TRBV15,.,CATSREGQSGYEQYF,TGTGCCACCAGCAGGGAAGGACAGTCGGGGTACGAGCAGTACTTC
.,TRBJ2-3,TRBV6-6,.,CASSSRGTDTQYF,TGTGCCAGCAGTTCGCGGGGCACAGATACGCAGTATTTT
.,TRBJ2-2,TRBV5-8,.,CASSLGAGRTGELFF,TGTGCCAGCAGCTTGGGGGCGGGGCGAACCGGGGAGCTGTTTTTT
TRBD1,TRBJ1-1,TRBV7-8,.,CASSSDRGATEAFF,TGTGCCAGCAGCTCGGACAGGGGCGCCACTGAAGCTTTCTTT
.,TRBJ2-2,TRBV9,few,CASSVVATGELFF,TGTGCCAGCAGCGTAGTAGCCACCGGGGAGCTGTTTTTT
.,TRBJ1-1,TRBV9,.,CASNLGGGSSEAFF,TGTGCCAGCAACCTCGGTGGGGGGTCTTCTGAAGCTTTCTTT
TRBD2,TRBJ2-1,TRBV19,.,CASSSSGVWVYNEQFF,TGTGCCAGTAGTTCTAGCGGGGTATGGGTCTACAATGAGCAGTTCTTC
.,TRBJ1-1,TRBV30,.,CAWREIGARAEAFF,TGTGCCTGGAGAGAGATAGGGGCTAGGGCTGAAGCTTTCTTT
.,TRBJ1-4,TRBV5-4,once,CASSLPGTNEKLFF,TGTGCCAGCAGCTTGCCAGGAACTAATGAAAAACTGTTTTTT
.,TRBJ2-3,TRBV5-4,.,CASSLAFGGGDTQYF,TGTGCCAGCAGCTTGGCCTTCGGGGGAGGAGATACGCAGTATTTT
.,TRBJ2-2,TRBV11-2,.,CASSLISRNTGELFF,TGTGCCAGCAGCTTAATTTCGCGAAACACCGGGGAGCTGTTTTTT
.,TRBJ1-1,TRBV6-5,.,CASRRSQLNTEAFF,TGTGCCAGCAGGCGATCCCAACTGAACACTGAAGCTTTCTTT
.,TRBJ1-2,TRBV2,.,CASSITPLQINYGYTF,TGTGCCAGCAGTATTACCCCCTTACAGATTAACTATGGCTACACCTTC
.,TRBJ1-6,TRBV4-1,.,CASSQVENNSPLHF,TGCGCCAGCAGCCAAGTTGAGAATAATTCACCCCTCCACTTT
TRBD1,TRBJ1-2,TRBV2,.,CASSGGGQGNGYTF,TGTGCCAGCAGTGGGGGGGGACAGGGCAATGGCTACACCTTC
.,TRBJ2-1,TRBV5-5,.,CASSETAGEQFF,TGTGCCAGCAGCGAGACAGCGGGTGAGCAGTTCTTC
.,TRBJ1-5,TRBV18,.,CASSPGSYNQPQHF,TGTGCCAGCTCACCTGGCAGTTACAATCAGCCCCAGCATTTT
TRBD1,TRBJ1-3,TRBV7-9,.,CASRSGQASGNTIYF,TGTGCCAGCAGATCGGGACAGGCCTCTGGAAACACCATATATTTT
TRBD2,TRBJ2-1,TRBV19,.,CASSIGVAGGLNEQFF,TGTGCCAGTAGTATAGGGGTGGCGGGAGGGCTGAATGAGCAGTTCTTC
TRBD1,TRBJ2-5,TRBV30,.,CAWHRGETQYF,TGTGCCTGGCACAGGGGGGAGACCCAGTACTTC
.,TRBJ2-1,TRBV15,.,CATSRGDSHEQFF,TGTGCCACCAGCAGAGGGGACTCCCATGAGCAGTTCTTC
TRBD1,TRBJ1-6,TRBV28,.,CASSHLSTGTNSPLHF,TGTGCCAGCAGTCACCTATCGACAGGGACAAATTCACCCCTCCACTTT
TRBD1,TRBJ1-6,TRBV6-5,.,CASTKDRGYNSPLHF,TGTGCCAGCACTAAAGACAGGGGTTATAATTCACCCCTCCACTTT
TRBD2,TRBJ2-4,TRBV7-6,.,CASSEGRGVRNIQYF,TGTGCCAGCAGCGAAGGGCGGGGGGTGAGGAACATTCAGTACTTC
.,TRBJ1-5,TRBV10-2,few,CASSEQGSNQPQHF,TGCGCCAGCAGCGAACAGGGATCGAATCAGCCCCAGCATTTT
.,TRBJ1-2,TRBV12-3/TRBV12-4,many,CASEGSDSYGYTF,TGTGCCAGCGAGGGTTCGGACAGCTATGGCTACACCTTC
TRBD1,TRBJ1-2,TRBV6-5,.,CASRRQGRHNYGYTF,TGTGCCAGCAGGCGACAGGGCCGTCATAACTATGGCTACACCTTC
.,TRBJ2-3,TRBV4-2,.,CASSQGRAGNTDTQYF,TGTGCCAGCAGCCAAGGTCGGGCAGGGAATACAGATACGCAGTATTTT
.,TRBJ2-2,TRBV4-1,.,CASSQELELFF,TGCGCCAGCAGCCAAGAACTGGAGCTGTTTTTT
.,TRBJ2-1,TRBV9,.,CASSASSYNEQFF,TGTGCCAGCAGCGCCAGCTCCTACAATGAGCAGTTCTTC
TRBD1,TRBJ1-3,TRBV4-1,.,CASSQGGRGYGNTIYF,TGCGCCAGCAGCCAAGGGGGCAGGGGGTATGGAAACACCATATATTTT
TRBD1,TRBJ1-1,TRBV5-6,.,CASSQGGGPNTEAFF,TGTGCCAGCAGCCAGGGGGGCGGACCTAACACTGAAGCTTTCTTT
.,TRBJ2-2,TRBV19,once,CASTMRALGVNTGELFF,TGTGCCAGTACTATGCGGGCACTAGGAGTGAACACCGGGGAGCTGTTTTTT
.,TRBJ1-2,TRBV5-1,.,CASSQTGASDYGYTF,TGCGCCAGCAGCCAAACAGGTGCTAGTGACTATGGCTACACCTTC